The following is a T cell receptor (beta chain) sequence with its context. A library of TCRbeta sequences, prepared with unique molecular identifiers, was generated. TCRdb passed the PCR reads through MiXCR, listing each CDR3 protein once. The repertoire has some 600,000 distinct CDR3 sequences, roughly 17% of them found once; the top ten carry 1.1%. The sample belongs to a study of T-cell reconstitution after alpha-beta-depleted transplantation in children. CDR3 size: 16 residues. V lost 8 bases to trimming and J lost 1 base; unmatched junction nucleotides: 8. Germline assignment: CDR1 LNHNV and CDR2 YYDKDF (reference sequence).

Sequenced here: PBMCs from the stem cell graft donor, sampled from the stem cell graft. This clonotype was obtained from a human donor who donated a stem cell graft to a child with acute myeloid leukemia. The rearrangement links TRBV15 to TRBJ2-5; 12 bases match TRBD1. CDR3 region: CATRGGDRGLQETQYF. CDR3 nucleotide sequence: TGTGCCACCCGAGGGGGGGACAGGGGGCTCCAAGAGACCCAGTACTTC.